Listed here are 27 T cell receptor beta chains from one sample, sequenced in a study of memory CD4+ T cells and cytomegalovirus serostatus. Single viable CD3+CD4+CD8-CD45RO+ cells were sorted as the memory CD4+ T cells. Sequencing was performed with immunoSEQ multiplex PCR; in TCRdb, only in-frame clones are kept and a portion is missing. The sample gives roughly 45,000 clones, just under 80% of which show up once; approximately 0.8% is in the top ten. What was sequenced was memory CD4+ T cells from blood. These receptors originate from an adult in good health and CMV-seronegative.

This sequence joins TRBV28 and TRBJ1-3; D remains unclear. V gave up 6 bases and J gave up 0 bases, with 12 bases separating them. Germline CDR1 and CDR2: MDHEN and SYDVKM. This CDR3 contains 15 residues. CDR3: CASRGGPNSGNTIYF. The CDR3 region has the DNA TGTGCCAGCAGGGGCGGGCCAAACTCTGGAAACACCATATATTTT.

The chain has TRBV4-1 and TRBJ2-1; 14 bases line up with TRBD2. Losses at the gene ends were 4 bases for V and 7 bases for J; bases not matched to a gene: 6. This CDR3 contains 16 residues. Germline loops: CDR1 MGHRA, CDR2 YSYEKL. The CDR3 loop is CASSPGTSGSWNEQFF. In DNA form, the CDR3 reads TGCGCCAGCAGCCCCGGGACTAGCGGGAGCTGGAATGAGCAGTTCTTC.

This clone turned up a few times. The chain has TRBV7-9 and TRBJ1-1; D is possibly TRBD1 (5 bases). The germline CDR1 and CDR2 sequences are SEHNR and FQNEAQ (reference sequence). CDR3 length: 15 amino acids. V shed 3 bases and J shed 6 bases, with 17 bases lying between them. CDR3 sequence: CASSLASSGSAEAFF. The CDR3 DNA is TGTGCCAGCAGCTTGGCTAGTTCAGGGAGCGCTGAAGCTTTCTTT.

There are a few counts of this clone. V usage is TRBV27 and J usage is TRBJ1-1; D call uncertain. V lost 3 bases, J lost 1 base, and 15 bases lay in between. CDR1 MNHEY and CDR2 SMNVEV come from the germline V gene (reference sequence). The length of the CDR3 is 16 residues. CDR3 region: CASSFRPSDKNTEAFF. Here the CDR3 DNA reads TGTGCCAGCAGTTTCCGCCCCTCAGACAAGAACACTGAAGCTTTCTTT.

The CDR3 DNA follows: TGTGCCAGCAGCTTAGCCGCAAGGAACACTGAAGCTTTCTTT. Amino acids: CASSLAARNTEAFF. This chain joins TRBV7-8 and TRBJ1-1; D gene ambiguous. V lost 0 bases, J lost 1 base, and 6 bases lay in between. The CDR3 runs to 14 residues. The germline V gene encodes CDR1 SGHVS and CDR2 FQNEAQ.

The chain recombines TRBV6-1 with TRBJ2-7, with D possibly called TRBD1 or TRBD2 (5 bases each). V was pared by 4 bases and J by 1 base, with 14 bases between. The CDR3 loop spans 15 amino acids. Per the germline V gene, CDR1 is MNHNS and CDR2 is SASEGT. The CDR3 DNA follows: TGTGCCAGCAGTGGATCACGATGGGGGTCCTACGAGCAGTACTTC. It translates to CASSGSRWGSYEQYF.

In DNA, the CDR3 is TGCAGCGTTGAAAGAAATCGGCGCCAGGGGGCGTTCACTGAAGCTTTCTTT. Amino acid sequence: CSVERNRRQGAFTEAFF. The chain combines TRBV29-1 with TRBJ1-1; TRBD1 matches 8 bases. The V and J ends lost 2 bases and 4 bases, in that order; junction bases with no gene match: 15. Per the germline V gene, CDR1 is SQVTM and CDR2 is ANQGSEA. This CDR3 region has 17 residues.

The chain joins TRBV19 to TRBJ1-1; D is possibly TRBD1 (6 bases). V was cut by 0 bases and J by 1 base, with 6 bases left in between. CDR3 length: 14 amino acids. Germline CDR1 and CDR2: LNHDA and SQIVND (reference sequence). The CDR3 spells CASSIEDRNTEAFF. In DNA form, the CDR3 reads TGTGCCAGTAGTATAGAGGACAGGAACACTGAAGCTTTCTTT.

The chain carries TRBV10-3 and TRBJ2-7; D gene unclear. Germline CDR1 ENHRY, CDR2 SYGVKD. V lost 10 bases to trimming and J lost 5 bases, with 12 bases between them. CDR3 length: 11 amino acids. CDR3 in DNA: TGTGCCACGGCTCAAGGGCACGAGCAGTACTTC. Residues: CATAQGHEQYF.

The chain recombines TRBV23-1 with TRBJ2-7; perhaps TRBD2 as D (12 bases). TRBV23-1 is identified as an open reading frame with a role that is uncertain. The CDR3 consists of 22 residues. The V and J ends lost 6 bases and 0 bases respectively, with 36 bases between them. The CDR3 DNA follows: TGCGCCAGCAGCCCTCAGGGGACAGGGGGGCTAGCGGGAGGGCCGAGCTCCTACGAGCAGTACTTC. Amino acid sequence: CASSPQGTGGLAGGPSSYEQYF.

The gene calls are TRBV7-2 and TRBJ2-7; TRBD2 aligns across 9 bases. The CDR3 sequence is 15 residues long. Germline loops: CDR1 SGHTA, CDR2 FQGNSA. The V gene end was trimmed by 2 bases and the J gene end by 7 bases; junction bases not matched to a gene: 9. This chain's CDR3 is CASSLQAGGRGEQYF. The DNA of the CDR3 is TGTGCCAGCAGCTTACAAGCGGGAGGCCGTGGAGAGCAGTACTTC.

The rearrangement uses TRBV5-1 and TRBJ2-7, with a tentative D call TRBD1 (6 bases). This CDR3 region has 15 residues. Germline-derived CDR1 and CDR2 are SGHRS and YFSETQ. Between the trimmed V and J ends, which lost 4 bases and 0 bases, there was a span of 14 bases. The CDR3 nucleotides are TGCGCCAGCAGCCCTGGACACAGGGACTCCTACGAGCAGTACTTC. Translation gives CASSPGHRDSYEQYF.

This chain joins TRBV13 and TRBJ2-5; 8 nucleotides align to TRBD2. The CDR3 is 15 residues long. Trimming cost V 8 bases and J 4 bases; bases outside gene matches: 12. Germline V lookup: CDR1 PRHDT, CDR2 FYEKMQ (reference sequence). CDR3 sequence: CASLRYRTSSETQYF. CDR3 nucleotide sequence: TGTGCCAGCCTACGATATAGGACTAGCTCAGAGACCCAGTACTTC.

J is TRBJ2-2 and V is TRBV11-2, with TRBD1 matching 9 bases. The V and J ends lost 2 bases and 6 bases, in that order; junction bases with no gene match: 10. This CDR3 has 17 residues. Germline assignment: CDR1 SGHAT and CDR2 FQNNGV. Here the CDR3 reads CASSLFEFGTGPGELFF. CDR3 bases: TGTGCCAGCAGCTTATTCGAGTTCGGGACAGGGCCCGGGGAGCTGTTTTTT.

The rearrangement links TRBV4-1 to TRBJ2-1; 10 bases line up with TRBD1. The CDR3 loop spans 17 amino acids. Looked up from germline, CDR1 is MGHRA and CDR2 is YSYEKL. Trimming took 3 bases from V and 2 from J; bases not matched to a gene: 7. The CDR3 sequence is CASSHPPGQGPYNEQFF. The CDR3 DNA sequence: TGCGCCAGCAGCCACCCCCCGGGACAGGGGCCCTACAATGAGCAGTTCTTC.

This clone was seen a handful of times. The genes are TRBV19 and TRBJ1-1; the match to TRBD1 covers 7 bases. There are 13 residues in the CDR3. Germline-derived CDR1 and CDR2 are LNHDA and SQIVND (reference sequence). Trimming removed 9 bases from V and 0 bases from J; junction bases left unmatched: 4. DNA for the CDR3: TGTGCCAGCATGGGACAGCTGAACACTGAAGCTTTCTTT. Protein sequence: CASMGQLNTEAFF.

This clone was seen only once. The rearrangement joins TRBV5-6 to TRBJ2-3; D is uncertain. The V gene's germline CDR1 is SGHDT and CDR2 YYEEEE. The CDR3 is 13 amino acids. Deletions cut 4 bases from V and 5 bases from J, with 11 bases between. The CDR3: CASSHRWGDTQYF. CDR3 nucleotides: TGTGCCAGCAGCCATAGGTGGGGAGATACGCAGTATTTT.

The gene calls are TRBV4-2 and TRBJ2-1, with 13 bases aligning to TRBD2. The germline V gene encodes CDR1 LGHNA and CDR2 YNFKEQ. Trimming at V came to 1 base and at J to 6 bases, leaving 0 bases not matched to a gene. This CDR3 is built from 15 residues. CDR3 loop: CASSQGLAGGNEQFF. The CDR3 DNA is TGTGCCAGCAGCCAAGGACTAGCGGGAGGCAATGAGCAGTTCTTC.

This clone was counted a few times. J is TRBJ1-1 and V is TRBV28; D uncertain. The CDR3 length is 14 residues. Trimming pared 1 base from V and 4 bases from J, leaving 10 bases between. The germline gives CDR1 MDHEN, CDR2 SYDVKM. The CDR3: CASSLFLAFTEAFF. The DNA for the CDR3 is TGTGCCAGCAGTTTATTCCTCGCGTTCACTGAAGCTTTCTTT.

This chain connects TRBV5-1 to TRBJ2-5; 9 nucleotides line up with TRBD1. The CDR3 totals 14 residues. Germline values: CDR1 SGHRS, CDR2 YFSETQ. After removal of 2 bases from V and 4 bases from J, the junction contained 3 bases not matched to a gene. The CDR3 DNA reads as TGCGCCAGCAGCTTACAGGGGGCTTCAGAGACCCAGTACTTC. The encoded protein is CASSLQGASETQYF.

The chain employs TRBV2 and TRBJ1-5; D unresolved. The CDR3 spans 14 residues. In germline, CDR1 is SNHLY, CDR2 FYNNEI. Deletions cut 3 bases from V and 9 bases from J, with 15 bases between. The chain's CDR3 is CASSESRSKGPQHF. The CDR3 nucleotides are TGTGCCAGCAGTGAGAGTCGGAGCAAGGGGCCCCAGCATTTT.

This clone was picked up a small number of times. This chain joins TRBV7-6 and TRBJ2-7; 7 bases align to TRBD2. The CDR3 covers 16 residues. Germline V gives CDR1 SGHVS, CDR2 FNYEAQ. Germline trimming cut 5 bases from V and 0 bases from J; bases unmatched to any gene: 10. As DNA, the CDR3 is TGTGCCAGCAGCGCGGGACGGGGGGAGGGCTCCTACGAGCAGTACTTC. It is translated as CASSAGRGEGSYEQYF. The full variable domain, its missing parts supplied by reference TRBV7-6 and TRBJ2-7, is GAGVSQSPRYKVTKRGQDVALRCDPISGHVSLYWYRQALGQGPEFLTYFNYEAQQDKSGLPNDRFSAERPEGSISTLTIQRTEQRDSAMYRCASSAGRGEGSYEQYFGPGTRLTVT.

The chain carries TRBV6-5 and TRBJ1-1; D gene unclear. This CDR3 contains 13 residues. V lost 3 bases, J lost 4 bases, and 9 bases lay in between. The germline CDR1 and CDR2 sequences are MNHEY and SVGAGI. The CDR3: CASSYLGSTEAFF. The DNA of the CDR3 is TGTGCCAGCAGTTATTTAGGGAGCACTGAAGCTTTCTTT.

This clone was seen only a few times. This chain links TRBV11-3 with TRBJ2-7; tentative D call: TRBD1 (6 bases). Germline V gene sequence: CDR1 SGHNT, CDR2 YENEEA. Between the trimmed V and J ends, which lost 6 bases and 1 base, there was a span of 10 bases. This CDR3 has 13 amino acids. The CDR3 nucleotides are TGTGCCAGCAGTGCCACAGGGTCCTACGAGCAGTACTTC. Translated, it gives CASSATGSYEQYF.

This chain joins TRBV10-2 and TRBJ2-7; 7 bases match TRBD2. Germline CDR1 WSHSY, CDR2 SAAADI. The CDR3 spans 13 residues. V gave up 6 bases and J gave up 7 bases; unmatched junction bases: 9. DNA for the CDR3: TGCGCCAGCAGGACTAGCCCTCCTGGAGAGCAGTACTTC. It is translated as CASRTSPPGEQYF.

V gene TRBV9 combines with J gene TRBJ2-2; D is unclear. V gave up 0 bases and J gave up 0 bases, with 9 bases separating them. Germline V gives CDR1 SGDLS, CDR2 YYNGEE. The CDR3 has 16 amino acids. For the CDR3, the DNA is TGTGCCAGCAGCGTAGGCAGGTTCTCGAACACCGGGGAGCTGTTTTTT. Translated: CASSVGRFSNTGELFF.

Only one count was recorded for this clone. The rearrangement joins TRBV23-1 to TRBJ1-5; 7 bases are shared with TRBD1. TRBV23-1 is flagged as an ORF with uncertain function. Trimming at V came to 3 bases and at J to 2 bases, leaving 7 bases not matched to a gene. The CDR3 extends over 16 amino acids. The CDR3 DNA reads as TGCGCCAGCAGTCAGTGGACAGGCTTTGGCAATCAGCCCCAGCATTTT. This codes for CASSQWTGFGNQPQHF.